This entry lists 15 T cell receptor beta chains sequenced from one sample in a study of human T cells and chemical hapten exposure. TCRdb reprocessed the RACE reads with MiXCR, giving one entry per CDR3 protein. The sample consists of about 64,000 distinct CDR3 sequences, 8% to 13% of them appearing once. Time point given: patch test 3, about 24 weeks after DPC sensitization. Treatment denoted: therapeutic diphenylcyclopropenone sensitization with weekly scalp DPC. The sample was whole blood, taken in connection with sensitization to the hapten diphenylcyclopropenone (DPC). The origin of the receptors is a woman between 25 and 40 years old with alopecia areata. Some clones in this sample may be carry-over from other donors' samples.

In this sample, this clonotype turned up a few times. The chain carries TRBV12-3 or TRBV12-4 and TRBJ1-1; D is ambiguous. Trimming left V 7 bases short and J 4 bases short, with 16 bases between. This CDR3 contains 14 residues. The CDR3: CASIPFGWSTEAFF. CDR3 in DNA: TGTGCCAGCATCCCTTTCGGGTGGAGCACTGAAGCTTTCTTT.

There are a few counts of this clonotype. V usage is TRBV18 and J usage is TRBJ1-6, with TRBD1 as a possible D gene (6 bases). CDR1 and CDR2 from the germline V gene are KGHSH and LQKENI. The CDR3 is 14 residues long. The V end lost 3 bases, the J end lost 9 bases, and 12 bases lay between the germline ends. CDR3 residues: CASSPPGTPSPLHF. In DNA form, the CDR3 reads TGTGCCAGCTCACCCCCCGGGACACCTTCACCCCTCCACTTT.

This clonotype was found a few times. The chain is built from TRBV6-1 and TRBJ2-7, with D possibly TRBD1 on 6 matching bases. CDR3 length equals 13 residues. V gave up 4 bases and J gave up 2 bases, with 9 bases separating them. Germline V lookup: CDR1 MNHNS, CDR2 SASEGT. This CDR3 reads CASSADRAYEQYF. CDR3 nucleotides: TGTGCCAGCAGTGCGGACAGAGCCTACGAGCAGTACTTC.

This clonotype was detected ten times or more. This rearrangement joins TRBV19 to TRBJ1-5; possibly TRBD1 for D (5 bases). Trimming cost V 3 bases and J 2 bases, with 8 bases left between them. The CDR3 is 14 residues long. Per the germline V gene, CDR1 is LNHDA and CDR2 is SQIVND (reference sequence). As DNA, the CDR3 is TGTGCCAGTAGTATCTCGGGGGGCAATCAGCCCCAGCATTTT. This translates into CASSISGGNQPQHF.

In its sample, this clonotype was seen many times. The CDR3 reads CSVGAGAGELFF. The CDR3 coding sequence is TGCAGCGTTGGAGCTGGGGCCGGGGAGCTGTTTTTT. The chain has TRBV29-1 and TRBJ2-2; no clear D. CDR3 size: 12 residues. Trimming cost V 4 bases and J 6 bases, with 9 bases left between them. Germline V gives CDR1 SQVTM, CDR2 ANQGSEA.

The CDR3 sequence: CASSPPGTTEAFF. The DNA for the CDR3 is TGTGCCAGCTCACCTCCAGGTACCACTGAAGCTTTCTTT. The gene calls are TRBV18 and TRBJ1-1; D uncertain. The length of the CDR3 is 13 residues. V gave up 3 bases and J gave up 4 bases, with 9 bases separating them. CDR1 is KGHSH, CDR2 LQKENI, per germline.

This clonotype was counted at least ten times. The chain recombines TRBV19 with TRBJ2-4, with D unclear. The CDR3 runs 14 residues. The germline gives CDR1 LNHDA, CDR2 SQIVND (reference sequence). Trimming left V 3 bases short and J 2 bases short, with 8 bases between. CDR3 bases: TGTGCCAGTAGTATGCCCGGTACCAAAAACATTCAGTACTTC. Translation gives CASSMPGTKNIQYF.

Only a few counts were recorded for this clonotype. The chain employs TRBV5-4 and TRBJ2-2; D uncertain. With 0 bases removed from V and 1 base from J, the gap between germline ends came to 7 bases. Per germline, CDR1 SGHNT and CDR2 YYREEE (reference sequence). This CDR3 has 15 amino acids. As DNA, the CDR3 is TGTGCCAGCAGCTTGGGCCAGAAGAACACCGGGGAGCTGTTTTTT. This gives the protein CASSLGQKNTGELFF.

This clonotype was counted many times. This rearrangement joins TRBV12-3 or TRBV12-4 to TRBJ2-2; unclear D gene. Trimming took off 3 bases at V and 5 bases at J, with 4 bases between the two ends. CDR3 length equals 12 residues. In DNA, the CDR3 is TGTGCCAGCAGTTTTTTGACCGGGGAGCTGTTTTTT. As protein: CASSFLTGELFF.

The J gene is TRBJ2-2, the V gene TRBV19; no clear D gene. Germline CDR1 LNHDA, CDR2 SQIVND (reference sequence). Trimming pared 10 bases from V and 4 bases from J, leaving 19 bases between. This CDR3 is built from 15 residues. In DNA form, the CDR3 reads TGTGCCACTCGATCCGGGTCCTTCGCCACCGGGGAGCTGTTTTTT. Translation: CATRSGSFATGELFF.

This chain uses TRBV6-5 with TRBJ2-7, with 8 positions matching TRBD1. V was pared by 6 bases and J by 3 bases, with 10 bases of the junction left unmatched. This CDR3 region has 15 residues. Germline lookup yields CDR1 MNHEY and CDR2 SVGAGI. The CDR3 spells CASRRKTGDLYEQYF. The CDR3 nucleotides read TGTGCCAGCAGGAGAAAGACAGGGGACCTCTACGAGCAGTACTTC.

This clonotype appeared a few times. The V call is TRBV28, the J call TRBJ1-5, with TRBD1 matching 8 bases. After removal of 3 bases from V and 0 bases from J, the junction contained 4 bases not matched to a gene. Germline V gene data show CDR1 as MDHEN and CDR2 as SYDVKM. The CDR3 is 16 amino acids. The CDR3 spells CASSFNRGYSNQPQHF. The CDR3 DNA reads as TGTGCCAGCAGTTTTAACAGGGGGTATAGCAATCAGCCCCAGCATTTT.

This chain links TRBV5-4 with TRBJ1-4, with D hard to call. Germline V gene data show CDR1 as SGHNT and CDR2 as YYREEE (reference sequence). This CDR3 spans 14 amino acids. V shed 3 bases and J shed 4 bases, with 10 bases lying between them. CDR3 in amino acids: CASSYGPLNEKLFF. CDR3 nucleotides: TGTGCCAGCAGCTATGGACCGCTTAATGAAAAACTGTTTTTT.

This clonotype was seen only a few times. The V call is TRBV5-8, the J call TRBJ2-5; D unresolved. The CDR3 is made up of 14 amino acids. Germline lookup yields CDR1 SGHTS and CDR2 YDEGEE. V dropped 5 bases and J dropped 1 base, with 12 bases sitting between them. The CDR3 DNA sequence: TGTGCCAGCAGACCCCGTGAGTTCCAAGAGACCCAGTACTTC. This gives the protein CASRPREFQETQYF.

The rearrangement joins TRBV18 to TRBJ1-1, with D perhaps matching TRBD1 (5 bases). Trimming pared 2 bases from V and 8 bases from J, leaving 9 bases between. Per germline, CDR1 KGHSH and CDR2 LQKENI. The CDR3 runs to 12 residues. CDR3 in DNA: TGTGCCAGCTCACCAAAGGGGAGCGAAGCTTTCTTT. Residues: CASSPKGSEAFF. The full variable domain, in which reference TRBV18 and TRBJ1-1 provide the parts outside the CDR3, is NAGVMQNPRHLVRRRGQEARLRCSPMKGHSHVYWYRQLPEEGLKFMVYLQKENIIDESGMPKERFSAEFPKEGPSILRIQQVVRGDSAAYFCASSPKGSEAFFGQGTRLTVV.